The TCR beta chain under discussion was sequenced for a study of blood T cells in healthy people across ages. This clonotype appeared once. No antigen is known for it. The V segment lost 7 bases and the J segment 2 bases; nucleotides outside the gene matches: 6. The CDR3 is 14 amino acids. Germline V gene lookup returns CDR1 MDHEN and CDR2 SYDVKM. The study's findings and limits: Older individuals had lower TCR beta diversity per million T cells (the decline was roughly linear).

Each individual donor underwent a draw of about 9.9 milliliters of peripheral blood. A second about 7 to 11 cycle PCR used barcoded and J-beta primers. TCRdb re-derived calls from the 5' RACE reads in MiXCR, one entry per CDR3 protein. The sample includes fewer than 2,000,000 distinct CDR3 sequences, 39% of them seen just once. The sequenced material came from blood. The source is a human donor in good health. This sequence joins TRBV28 and TRBJ2-3; 7 bases map to TRBD2. Here the CDR3 DNA reads TGTGCCAGCACGGCTAGCGGCCTCACAGATACGCAGTATTTT. It encodes CASTASGLTDTQYF.